The clone carrying this T cell receptor beta chain came up a few times. Its antigen is not known. This record comes from a study of cytomegalovirus exposure and HLA in healthy donors. Study-wide findings and caveats: What a later analysis reportedly showed was that an Asian-associated ancestry cluster had fewer N-insertions than the 666-donor mean.

It was with 60 Vbeta and 13 Jbeta primers that the PCR ran. Repertoires were generated with immunoSEQ multiplex PCR, while TCRdb's copy carries only in-frame clones and drops some. Among around 210,000 clones listed, more than 70% were seen once. The CDR3 covers 13 residues. The V end was cut by 4 bases, the J end by 7 bases, with 11 bases between. Germline V gene sequence: CDR1 SGHDT, CDR2 YYEEEE. The clonotype originates from a boy aged 5-17 years in good health and CMV-seronegative. The chain recombines TRBV5-6 with TRBJ1-4; possible D gene TRBD1, 5 bases. The sequenced sample consisted of PBMCs. CDR3 loop: CASSLGRGEKLFF. The CDR3 DNA sequence: TGTGCCAGCAGCCTGGGGAGGGGTGAAAAACTGTTTTTT.